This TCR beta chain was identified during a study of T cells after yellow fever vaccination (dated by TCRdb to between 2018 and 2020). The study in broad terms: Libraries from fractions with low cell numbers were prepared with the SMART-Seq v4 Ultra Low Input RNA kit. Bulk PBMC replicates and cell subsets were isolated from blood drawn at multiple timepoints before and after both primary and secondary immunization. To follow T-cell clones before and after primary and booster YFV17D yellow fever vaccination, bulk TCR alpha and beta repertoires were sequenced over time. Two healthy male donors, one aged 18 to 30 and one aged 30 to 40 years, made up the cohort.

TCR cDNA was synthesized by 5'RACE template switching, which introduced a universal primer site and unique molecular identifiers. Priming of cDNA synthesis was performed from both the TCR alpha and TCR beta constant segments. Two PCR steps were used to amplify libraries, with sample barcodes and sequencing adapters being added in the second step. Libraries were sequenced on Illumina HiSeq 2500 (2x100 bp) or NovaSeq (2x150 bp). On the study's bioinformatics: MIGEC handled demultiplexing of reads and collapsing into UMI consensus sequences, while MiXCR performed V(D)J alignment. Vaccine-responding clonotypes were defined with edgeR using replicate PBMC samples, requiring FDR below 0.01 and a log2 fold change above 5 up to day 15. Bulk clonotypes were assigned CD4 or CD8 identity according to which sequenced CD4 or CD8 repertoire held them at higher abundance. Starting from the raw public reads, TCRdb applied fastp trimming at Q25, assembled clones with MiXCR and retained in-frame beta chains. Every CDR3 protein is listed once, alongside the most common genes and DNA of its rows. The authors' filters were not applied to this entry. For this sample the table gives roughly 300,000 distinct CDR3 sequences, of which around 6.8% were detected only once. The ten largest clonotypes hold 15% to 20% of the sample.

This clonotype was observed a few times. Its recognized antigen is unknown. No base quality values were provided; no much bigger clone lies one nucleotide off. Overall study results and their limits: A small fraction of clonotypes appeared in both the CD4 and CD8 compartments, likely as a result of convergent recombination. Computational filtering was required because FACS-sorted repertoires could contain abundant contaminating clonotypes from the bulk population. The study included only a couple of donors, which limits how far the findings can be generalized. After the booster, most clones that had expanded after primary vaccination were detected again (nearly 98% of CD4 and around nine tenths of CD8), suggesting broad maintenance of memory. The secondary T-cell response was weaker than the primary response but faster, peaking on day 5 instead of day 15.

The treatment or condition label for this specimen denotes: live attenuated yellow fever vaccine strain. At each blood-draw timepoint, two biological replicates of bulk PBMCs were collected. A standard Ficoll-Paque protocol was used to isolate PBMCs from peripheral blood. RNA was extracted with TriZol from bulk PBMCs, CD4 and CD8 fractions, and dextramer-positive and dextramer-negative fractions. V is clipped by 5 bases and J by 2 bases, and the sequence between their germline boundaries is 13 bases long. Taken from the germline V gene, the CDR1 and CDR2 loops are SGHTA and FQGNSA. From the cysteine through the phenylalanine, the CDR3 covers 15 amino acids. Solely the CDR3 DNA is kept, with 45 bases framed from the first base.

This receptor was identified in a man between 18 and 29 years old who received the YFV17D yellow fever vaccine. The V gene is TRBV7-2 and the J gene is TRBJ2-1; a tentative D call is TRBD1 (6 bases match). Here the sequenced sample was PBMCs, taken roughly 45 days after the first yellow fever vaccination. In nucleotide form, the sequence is TGTGCCAGCAGCGAGACAGGTTCCACCTACAATGAGCAGTTCTTC. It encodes CASSETGSTYNEQFF.